The next 30 T cell receptor beta chains were all read from a single sample in a study of blood T cell repertoires in COVID-19. The method was immunoSEQ multiplex PCR; TCRdb's version includes in-frame clones alone and lacks a portion of them. The data hold nearly 200,000 clones, with 80% to 85% observed a single time. The specimen sequenced was PBMCs or T cells enriched from blood (not recorded which). The receptors were gathered from a man in his forties who had recovered from COVID-19.

J is TRBJ1-4 and V is TRBV5-8, with D tentatively TRBD1 (6 bases). The CDR3 is 14 residues long. V was cut by 4 bases and J by 7 bases, with 14 bases left in between. The germline gives CDR1 SGHTS, CDR2 YDEGEE. In DNA form, the CDR3 reads TGTGCCAGCAGCCCATGGGACAACGGTGAAAAACTGTTTTTT. As protein: CASSPWDNGEKLFF.

The V gene is TRBV6-5, the J gene TRBJ1-2, with D perhaps matching TRBD1 (6 bases). V was pared by 4 bases and J by 4 bases, with 16 bases between. The CDR3 has 15 residues. Germline V gene data show CDR1 as MNHEY and CDR2 as SVGAGI. The CDR3 loop reads CASSFETGSSYGYTF. In nucleotides, the CDR3 is TGTGCCAGCAGTTTCGAGACAGGTTCCTCCTATGGCTACACCTTC.

The chain employs TRBV3-1 (or the pseudogene TRBV3-2) and TRBJ1-1, with D possibly TRBD1 on 6 matching bases. Germline V lookup: CDR1 LGHDT, CDR2 YNNKEL (reference sequence). The CDR3 has 13 amino acids. V was cut by 4 bases and J by 8 bases, with 14 bases left in between. CDR3 region: CASSPPGQGEAFF. The CDR3 coding sequence is TGTGCCAGCAGCCCCCCTGGCCAGGGGGAAGCTTTCTTT.

In nucleotides, the CDR3 is TGCGCCAGCAGCCATACTAGCGGGGGAGGTGAGCAGTACTTC. Protein product: CASSHTSGGGEQYF. The V call is TRBV4-3, the J call TRBJ2-7, with TRBD2 identical over 11 bases. CDR3 size: 14 residues. Unmatched junction bases numbered 5, after V lost 3 bases and J lost 7 bases. Germline CDR1 and CDR2: LGHNA and YSLEER.

To note about this clone: The junction and the germline gene differ at one end; a read error may be behind it. The V gene is TRBV7-7, the J gene TRBJ2-2; possibly TRBD2 for D (7 bases). From germline, CDR1 is SSHAT and CDR2 FNYEAQ (reference sequence). The CDR3 has 15 amino acids. CDR3 sequence reads: CASSSGGQGTGELFF. The CDR3 region has the DNA TGTGCTAGCAGCTCCGGGGGGCAAGGCACCGGGGAGCTGTTTTTT.

The genes are TRBV14 and TRBJ2-2; 9 positions agree with TRBD1. This CDR3 contains 15 residues. The trim removed 6 bases at V and 6 bases at J, leaving 8 bases unmatched. Germline CDR1 is SGHDN and CDR2 is FVKESK. The CDR3: CASSYGQGWAGELFF. CDR3 in DNA: TGTGCCAGCAGTTACGGACAGGGGTGGGCCGGGGAGCTGTTTTTT.

The gene calls are TRBV29-1 and TRBJ1-1; D remains unclear. From germline, CDR1 is SQVTM and CDR2 ANQGSEA. The CDR3 is 11 amino acids. The V end lost 7 bases, the J end lost 3 bases, and 9 bases lay between the germline ends. CDR3 region: CSGEGDTEAFF. The CDR3 nucleotides are TGCAGCGGCGAGGGAGACACTGAAGCTTTCTTT.

This clone was counted a few times. V usage is TRBV3-1 (or the pseudogene TRBV3-2) and J usage is TRBJ1-4; D is unclear. The CDR3 runs 15 residues. CDR1 and CDR2 (germline): LGHDT, YNNKEL (reference sequence). Trimming left V 4 bases short and J 7 bases short, with 16 bases between. The CDR3 coding sequence is TGTGCCAGCAGCCTAAGGAGTGGTGGCAGTGAAAAACTGTTTTTT. It yields the protein CASSLRSGGSEKLFF.

J is TRBJ1-2 and V is TRBV2; TRBD1 matches at 9 bases. V trimming: 6 bases; J trimming: 2 bases; junction bases outside the gene matches: 7. Per the germline V gene, CDR1 is SNHLY and CDR2 is FYNNEI. The CDR3 length is 15 residues. The CDR3 coding sequence is TGTGCCAGCAGCGCGGGGACAGGGATAAACTATGGCTACACCTTC. Protein product: CASSAGTGINYGYTF.

V and J are TRBV5-1 and TRBJ2-2; 8 bases are shared with TRBD1. CDR3 length: 16 residues. CDR1 and CDR2 from the germline V gene are SGHRS and YFSETQ. With 2 bases clipped from V and 4 bases from J, the junction kept 7 bases outside the gene matches. The CDR3 reads CASSLLQTGGTGELFF. CDR3 in DNA: TGCGCCAGCAGCTTACTTCAAACAGGGGGCACCGGGGAGCTGTTTTTT. Combining the CDR3 with reference TRBV5-1 and TRBJ2-2 gives the whole variable domain KAGVTQTPRYLIKTRGQQVTLSCSPISGHRSVSWYQQTPGQGLQFLFEYFSETQRNKGNFPGRFSGRQFSNSRSEMNVSTLELGDSALYLCASSLLQTGGTGELFFGEGSRLTVL.

This clone was seen a single time. This CDR3 reads CASSLNLQANTEAFF. The CDR3 coding sequence is TGTGCCAGCAGCCTAAATTTACAGGCGAACACTGAAGCTTTCTTT. V and J are TRBV5-4 and TRBJ1-1, with D possibly matching TRBD1 (5 bases). The CDR3 covers 15 residues. Germline V gene data show CDR1 as SGHNT and CDR2 as YYREEE (reference sequence). Trimming took 4 bases from V and 1 from J, leaving 14 bases between them.

This chain joins TRBV7-9 and TRBJ1-2, with TRBD1 identical over 7 bases. CDR1 and CDR2 from the germline V gene are SEHNR and FQNEAQ (reference sequence). The CDR3 contains 14 residues. V gave up 4 bases and J gave up 3 bases; unmatched junction bases: 5. Written as DNA, the CDR3 is TGTGCCAGCAGCTCGACAGGGCGGGACTATGGCTACACCTTC. Amino acid sequence: CASSSTGRDYGYTF.

The chain joins TRBV30 to TRBJ2-7; 13 positions agree with TRBD2. Germline CDR1 GTSNPN, CDR2 SVGIG (reference sequence). The trim removed 0 bases at V and 2 bases at J, leaving 1 base unmatched. This CDR3 has 15 residues. This CDR3 is CAWSVGLAGAYEQYF. DNA for the CDR3: TGTGCCTGGAGTGTAGGACTAGCGGGGGCCTACGAGCAGTACTTC.

This chain connects TRBV6-5 to TRBJ1-2, with 10 bases matching TRBD1. This CDR3 has 14 residues. Losses at the gene ends were 6 bases for V and 7 bases for J; bases not matched to a gene: 8. CDR1 is MNHEY and CDR2 is SVGAGI in the germline V gene. CDR3 bases: TGTGCCAGCAGCATCCGACAGGGGGCGCTTGGCTACACCTTC. The encoded protein is CASSIRQGALGYTF.

This clone was seen a handful of times. V gene TRBV11-1 combines with J gene TRBJ1-6; no definite D call. Germline V gives CDR1 SGHAT, CDR2 FQDESV (reference sequence). The CDR3 runs to 14 residues. The V end was cut by 6 bases, the J end by 6 bases, with 12 bases between. This chain's CDR3 is CASSPTQINSPLHF. CDR3 nucleotide sequence: TGTGCCAGCAGTCCTACACAGATTAATTCACCCCTCCACTTT.

The V gene is TRBV29-1, the J gene TRBJ1-3; D is undetermined. Germline CDR1 is SQVTM and CDR2 is ANQGSEA. V lost 0 bases to trimming and J lost 8 bases, with 11 bases between them. CDR3 length: 13 residues. Written as DNA, the CDR3 is TGCAGCGTTGAAGAACGCTCTCGGGACACCATATATTTT. Protein sequence: CSVEERSRDTIYF.

This chain connects TRBV2 to TRBJ2-2, with D perhaps matching TRBD2 (6 bases). The germline gives CDR1 SNHLY, CDR2 FYNNEI. The CDR3 runs 16 residues. With 5 bases removed from V and 3 bases from J, the gap between germline ends came to 16 bases. The CDR3 region is CASSRGGAYDTGELFF. The CDR3 DNA follows: TGTGCCAGCAGTCGGGGCGGGGCGTACGACACCGGGGAGCTGTTTTTT.

The chain is built from TRBV10-3 and TRBJ2-7; a weak D match, TRBD1 (6 bases). The CDR3 has 14 residues. Germline V gives CDR1 ENHRY, CDR2 SYGVKD. V lost 11 bases, J lost 6 bases, and 23 bases lay in between. The CDR3 loop is CAAAPDPQGREQYF. In nucleotides, the CDR3 is TGTGCCGCCGCGCCAGACCCCCAGGGGCGCGAGCAGTACTTC.

This clone was picked up a small number of times. V usage is TRBV20-1 and J usage is TRBJ2-3; D remains unclear. The germline V and J ends were trimmed by 3 bases and 1 base, with 8 bases remaining between them. CDR1 is DFQATT, CDR2 SNEGSKA, per germline (reference sequence). The CDR3 has 13 amino acids. CDR3 protein: CSASLFGTDTQYF. The CDR3 bases are TGCAGTGCTAGTCTCTTCGGCACAGATACGCAGTATTTT.

The chain couples TRBV6-5 to TRBJ2-7; 9 nucleotides align to TRBD2. This CDR3 has 15 amino acids. Per germline, CDR1 MNHEY and CDR2 SVGAGI. V was clipped by 2 bases and J by 2 bases; unmatched bases: 4. CDR3 residues: CASSYGLARTYEQYF. The CDR3 nucleotides read TGTGCCAGCAGTTACGGACTAGCGAGAACCTACGAGCAGTACTTC.

J is TRBJ1-6 and V is TRBV6-5, with D tentatively TRBD1 (5 bases). The germline gives CDR1 MNHEY, CDR2 SVGAGI. Deletions cut 7 bases from V and 7 bases from J, with 17 bases between. This CDR3 comprises 15 residues. This CDR3 reads CASITLGAGNSPLHF. CDR3 sequence (DNA): TGTGCCAGCATCACTCTCGGGGCGGGGAATTCACCCCTCCACTTT.

The J gene is TRBJ1-1, the V gene TRBV4-3; D unresolved. V dropped 0 bases and J dropped 7 bases, with 9 bases sitting between them. The germline CDR1 and CDR2 sequences are LGHNA and YSLEER. CDR3 length equals 13 residues. As DNA, the CDR3 is TGCGCCAGCAGCCAAGATCCTAGGCGTGAAGCTTTCTTT. Residues: CASSQDPRREAFF.

This chain joins TRBV9 and TRBJ1-2; 11 bases agree with TRBD1. The V gene end was trimmed by 3 bases and the J gene end by 1 base; junction bases not matched to a gene: 2. Germline lookup yields CDR1 SGDLS and CDR2 YYNGEE. The CDR3 length is 15 residues. The CDR3 here is CASSAGTGGNYGYTF. The CDR3 DNA reads TGTGCCAGCAGCGCCGGGACAGGGGGTAACTATGGCTACACCTTC.

The chain combines TRBV9 with TRBJ1-1; a weak D match, TRBD1 (6 bases). The CDR3 totals 15 residues. Trimming cost V 3 bases and J 7 bases, with 19 bases left between them. The germline V gene encodes CDR1 SGDLS and CDR2 YYNGEE. The CDR3 coding sequence is TGTGCCAGCAGCGCCTCCGGGGGGCGACAGATTGAAGCTTTCTTT. The encoded protein is CASSASGGRQIEAFF.

The chain recombines TRBV7-2 with TRBJ1-5; D is unclear. The CDR3 totals 15 residues. V was pared by 1 base and J by 0 bases, with 7 bases between. The germline gives CDR1 SGHTA, CDR2 FQGNSA. This CDR3 is CASSLEESSNQPQHF. The CDR3 DNA is TGTGCCAGCAGCTTAGAGGAGTCTAGCAATCAGCCCCAGCATTTT.

This clone occurred once. The J gene is TRBJ2-1, the V gene TRBV19; a possible D gene is TRBD1 (5 bases). The germline CDR1 and CDR2 sequences are LNHDA and SQIVND (reference sequence). V was cut by 1 base and J by 3 bases, with 10 bases left in between. The CDR3 is made up of 15 amino acids. The CDR3 DNA reads TGTGCCAGTAGTATAGGGGGCTGGGGCTACAATGAGCAGTTCTTC. Protein product: CASSIGGWGYNEQFF.

V gene TRBV29-1 combines with J gene TRBJ2-5; 9 nucleotides align to TRBD1. Germline CDR1 is SQVTM and CDR2 is ANQGSEA. V trimming: 6 bases; J trimming: 2 bases; junction bases outside the gene matches: 4. There are 13 residues in the CDR3. CDR3 DNA: TGCAGCGTGGGGACAGGGCGGCAAGAGACCCAGTACTTC. Encoded protein: CSVGTGRQETQYF.

This rearrangement joins TRBV4-1 to TRBJ1-2, with 8 bases aligning to TRBD1. The CDR3 is 15 residues long. The germline CDR1 and CDR2 sequences are MGHRA and YSYEKL. The V and J ends lost 1 base and 4 bases, in that order; junction bases with no gene match: 5. CDR3 protein: CASSQAGGDIYGYTF. CDR3 DNA: TGCGCCAGCAGCCAAGCAGGGGGCGATATCTATGGCTACACCTTC.

CDR3 nucleotide sequence: TGTGCCAGCAGTTTTCGACAGGGGCTCTTATCTAGCACAGATACGCAGTATTTT. Its translation: CASSFRQGLLSSTDTQYF. V is TRBV27 and J is TRBJ2-3; 8 bases are shared with TRBD1. The CDR3 length is 18 residues. J was trimmed by 0 bases and V by 3 bases; bases with no gene match: 11. Germline loops: CDR1 MNHEY, CDR2 SMNVEV (reference sequence).

CDR3 DNA: TGCAGTGGCGGATCAGTGTATGGCTACACCTTC. It yields the protein CSGGSVYGYTF. V gene TRBV20-1 combines with J gene TRBJ1-2, with D uncertain. This CDR3 is 11 amino acids long. The germline V and J ends were trimmed by 7 bases and 5 bases, with 11 bases remaining between them. CDR1 and CDR2 from the germline V gene are DFQATT and SNEGSKA (reference sequence).